A single T cell receptor (beta chain) is shown here with its context. BIOMED2 TRB-A/B primer pools were used in multiplex TRB PCR. TCRdb re-called the multiplex PCR reads with MiXCR, one entry per CDR3 protein. The sample holds more than 20,000 distinct CDR3 sequences; 32% are singletons and the top ten take 1.5% to 2%. Blood genomic DNA input for TRB amplification was 250-500 ng. The data were taken from a study of T and B cells in COVID-19 patients. V was pared by 0 bases and J by 3 bases, with 11 bases between. The CDR3 has 15 residues. The germline V gene has CDR1 SGHDN and CDR2 FVKESK. This sequence was found in a human donor who had recovered from COVID-19. The chain is built from TRBV14 and TRBJ2-5, with D perhaps given as TRBD1 or TRBD2 (5 bases each). Sequencing was done on a sample of blood. CDR3 coding DNA: TGTGCCAGCAGCCAAGAATTGGGGGTTGAAGAGACCCAGTACTTC. Its translation: CASSQELGVEETQYF.